Below are 6 T cell receptor beta chains sequenced from a single sample in a study of blood T cells in healthy people across ages. Then a second PCR, running about 6 to 11 cycles, was carried out with a sample-barcoded 5' primer and a J-beta primer mix. TCRdb independently ran MiXCR on the 5' RACE reads; one entry per CDR3 protein. Of 1.5 million to 2 million distinct CDR3 sequences in the sample, about 28% were seen once. The sequenced sample consisted of blood. The receptors stem from a woman under 40 in good health.

This clonotype has ten or more counts. V and J are TRBV3-1 and TRBJ2-5; perhaps TRBD2 as D (5 bases). The CDR3 extends over 15 amino acids. V was clipped by 4 bases and J by 5 bases, with 17 bases between them. CDR1 is LGHDT, CDR2 YNNKEL, per germline (reference sequence). Written as DNA, the CDR3 is TGTGCCAGCAGCCCTCCGAGGGATCCGCGGGAGACCCAGTACTTC. Protein product: CASSPPRDPRETQYF.

This clonotype was observed a handful of times. This chain joins TRBV10-1 and TRBJ2-3, with D possibly being TRBD2 (5 bases). This CDR3 is built from 14 residues. Germline lookup yields CDR1 WNHNN and CDR2 SYGVQD (reference sequence). With 6 bases removed from V and 1 base from J, the gap between germline ends came to 11 bases. The CDR3 here is CASSRRVGTDTQYF. CDR3 DNA: TGCGCCAGCAGCCGGCGGGTTGGCACAGATACGCAGTATTTT.

This clonotype turned up a few times. V is TRBV6-2 or TRBV6-3 and J is TRBJ2-4; TRBD1 aligns across 8 bases. The CDR3 has 13 amino acids. With V trimmed by 6 bases and J by 9 bases, 7 bases remained unmatched. Germline-derived CDR1 and CDR2 are MNHEY and SVGEGT. The CDR3 here is CASRDRAASIQYF. In DNA form, the CDR3 reads TGTGCCAGCAGGGACAGGGCTGCTTCCATTCAGTACTTC.

Turning to this clonotype: A much bigger clone sits one base away, suggesting this may be a read error. The chain carries TRBV27 and TRBJ2-7; TRBD1 is a possible D gene (6 bases). The germline V gene encodes CDR1 MNHEY and CDR2 SMNVEV (reference sequence). Trimming took 1 base from V and 8 from J, leaving 12 bases between them. The CDR3 length is 13 residues. Here the CDR3 reads CASSLYWWDKQYF. The CDR3 region has the DNA TGTGCCAGCAGTTTATATTGGTGGGACAAGCAGTACTTC.

In this sample, this clonotype turned up a few times. V usage is TRBV19 and J usage is TRBJ2-5; 10 nucleotides line up with TRBD2. The V and J ends lost 3 bases and 4 bases, in that order; junction bases with no gene match: 8. CDR1 LNHDA and CDR2 SQIVND come from the germline V gene (reference sequence). This CDR3 contains 16 residues. The DNA of the CDR3 is TGTGCCAGTAGTATCCTAGCGGGAGATGGTATAGAGACCCAGTACTTC. Protein: CASSILAGDGIETQYF.

The chain has TRBV7-8 and TRBJ2-3; no firm D call. CDR3 length: 16 residues. The germline gives CDR1 SGHVS, CDR2 FQNEAQ. The ends were cut back, 5 bases at V and 5 bases at J, with 20 bases in the middle. CDR3 region: CASSPMTPSPRDTQYF. The CDR3 bases are TGTGCCAGCAGCCCTATGACTCCCTCCCCTCGAGATACGCAGTATTTT.